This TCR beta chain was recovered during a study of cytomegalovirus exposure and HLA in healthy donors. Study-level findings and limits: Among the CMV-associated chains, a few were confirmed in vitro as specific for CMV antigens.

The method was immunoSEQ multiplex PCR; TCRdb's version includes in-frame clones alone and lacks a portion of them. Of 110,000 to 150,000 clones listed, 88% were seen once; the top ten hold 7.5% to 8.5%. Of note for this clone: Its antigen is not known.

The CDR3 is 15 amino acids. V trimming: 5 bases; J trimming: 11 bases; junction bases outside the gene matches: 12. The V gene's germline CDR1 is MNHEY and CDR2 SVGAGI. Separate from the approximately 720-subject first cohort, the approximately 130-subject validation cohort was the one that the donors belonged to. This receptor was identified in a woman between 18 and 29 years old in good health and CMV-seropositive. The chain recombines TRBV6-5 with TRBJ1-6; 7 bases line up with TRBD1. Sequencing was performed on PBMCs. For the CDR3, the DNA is TGTGCCAGCAGTCGGGACAGTAGACCAGGGCCACCCCTCCACTTT. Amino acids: CASSRDSRPGPPLHF.